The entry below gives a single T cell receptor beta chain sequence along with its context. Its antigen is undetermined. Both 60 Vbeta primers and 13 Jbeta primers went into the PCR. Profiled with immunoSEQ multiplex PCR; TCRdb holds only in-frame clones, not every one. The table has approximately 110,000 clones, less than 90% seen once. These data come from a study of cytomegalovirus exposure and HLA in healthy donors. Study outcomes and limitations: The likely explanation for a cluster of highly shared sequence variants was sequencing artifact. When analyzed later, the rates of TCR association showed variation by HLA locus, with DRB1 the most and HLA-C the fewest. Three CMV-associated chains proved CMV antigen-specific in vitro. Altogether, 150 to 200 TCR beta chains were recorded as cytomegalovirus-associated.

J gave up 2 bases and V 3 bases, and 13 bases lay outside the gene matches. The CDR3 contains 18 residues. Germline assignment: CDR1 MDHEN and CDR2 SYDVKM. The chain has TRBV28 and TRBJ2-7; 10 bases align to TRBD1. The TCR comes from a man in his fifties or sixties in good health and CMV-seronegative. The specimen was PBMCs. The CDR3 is CASSFQETGGGIPYEQYF. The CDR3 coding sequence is TGTGCCAGCAGTTTTCAAGAGACAGGGGGCGGTATTCCCTACGAGCAGTACTTC.